Shown below are 21 T cell receptor beta chains from a single sample sequenced in a study of T cell repertoires in aging, cancer and after chemotherapy. Multiplex touch-down PCR with TRB-A/B primers amplified rearranged V-D-J TRB sequences. A single record per CDR3 protein comes from TCRdb applying MiXCR to the multiplex PCR reads. The repertoire holds about 11,000 distinct CDR3 sequences, with roughly 25% as singletons. Amplification of TCR beta used genomic DNA extracted from peripheral blood. Sequencing used blood. The receptors come from a human donor in good health.

This clonotype qualifies as medium-sized. The chain couples TRBV7-9 to TRBJ2-7, with a weak D call TRBD2 (6 bases). This CDR3 has 12 amino acids. The V gene lost 2 bases and the J gene lost 6 bases, with 8 bases spanning the gap. Germline V gene sequence: CDR1 SEHNR, CDR2 FQNEAQ (reference sequence). CDR3 nucleotides: TGTGCCAGCAGCTTAACGGGAGCCGAGCAGTACTTC. Protein: CASSLTGAEQYF.

The genes are TRBV6-1 and TRBJ1-2, with TRBD1 identical over 7 bases. Germline V gene lookup returns CDR1 MNHNS and CDR2 SASEGT. The trim removed 0 bases at V and 8 bases at J, leaving 12 bases unmatched. The CDR3 contains 16 residues. CDR3 sequence: CASSEARGQGGRGYTF. In DNA, the CDR3 is TGTGCCAGCAGTGAAGCGAGAGGGCAGGGGGGTCGAGGCTACACCTTC.

The J gene is TRBJ2-5, the V gene TRBV10-1, with 14 bases identical to TRBD2. This CDR3 has 15 residues. V was clipped by 5 bases and J by 3 bases; unmatched bases: 2. From germline, CDR1 is WNHNN and CDR2 SYGVQD (reference sequence). The CDR3 DNA reads as TGCGCCAGCAGTCAGACTAGCGGGGGGGAAGAGACCCAGTACTTC. This encodes CASSQTSGGEETQYF.

This rearrangement joins TRBV6-5 to TRBJ2-3, with 9 bases identical to TRBD2. The V gene's germline CDR1 is MNHEY and CDR2 SVGAGI. The CDR3 consists of 19 residues. V lost 0 bases, J lost 4 bases, and 14 bases stayed unmatched. CDR3 loop: CASSYSGGGASIISDTQYF. The CDR3 nucleotides read TGTGCCAGCAGTTACTCTGGCGGGGGGGCCAGTATTATCTCAGATACGCAGTATTTT.

This clonotype occurred a few times. The V and J genes are TRBV7-2 and TRBJ1-1; no clear D gene. The V and J ends lost 1 base and 10 bases respectively, with 13 bases between them. Germline V lookup: CDR1 SGHTA, CDR2 FQGNSA. This CDR3 contains 13 residues. DNA of the CDR3: TGTGCCAGCAGCTTAGGCCAGTTGGCCGGAGCTTTCTTT. Residues: CASSLGQLAGAFF.

This rearrangement joins TRBV5-4 to TRBJ1-2; 8 nucleotides line up with TRBD1. The CDR3 covers 14 residues. Germline CDR1 reads SGHNT; CDR2 reads YYREEE (reference sequence). V lost 4 bases and J lost 6; bases outside the gene matches: 8. CDR3 sequence (DNA): TGTGCCAGCAGCGTTTCAGGGGGCTGGAATGGCTACACCTTC. It encodes CASSVSGGWNGYTF.

This chain connects TRBV11-2 to TRBJ1-6; D unresolved. Germline V gives CDR1 SGHAT, CDR2 FQNNGV. The CDR3 contains 16 residues. V was clipped by 0 bases and J by 7 bases, with 13 bases between them. The CDR3, as DNA: TGTGCCAGCAGCTTAGAGTTTGGGAGGAGAAATTCACCCCTCCACTTT. It codes for CASSLEFGRRNSPLHF.

This clonotype was observed a handful of times. The chain is built from TRBV12-3 or TRBV12-4 and TRBJ2-3, with TRBD2 matching over 8 bases. This CDR3 is 13 amino acids long. Trimming at V came to 5 bases and at J to 6 bases, leaving 4 bases not matched to a gene. The CDR3 region is CASSGAGGDTQYF. The CDR3 DNA sequence: TGTGCCAGCAGTGGTGCGGGGGGCGATACGCAGTATTTT.

This clonotype was recorded a few times. The gene calls are TRBV6-4 and TRBJ2-2; 10 nucleotides line up with TRBD2. Germline loops: CDR1 MRHNA, CDR2 SNTAGT. V shed 2 bases, J shed 1 base, and the junction held 7 bases outside the gene matches. The CDR3 consists of 18 residues. CDR3 bases: TGTGCCAGCAGTGACGGGGTTAGCGGGGGGATGAACACCGGGGAGCTGTTTTTT. The encoded protein is CASSDGVSGGMNTGELFF.

This clonotype rates as medium-sized (0.01 to 0.1%). V is TRBV19 and J is TRBJ1-1; 9 nucleotides agree with TRBD1. There are 15 residues in the CDR3. The trim removed 5 bases at V and 11 bases at J, leaving 15 bases unmatched. CDR1 LNHDA and CDR2 SQIVND come from the germline V gene (reference sequence). The CDR3 is CASSPGAGMGQGAFF. As DNA, the CDR3 is TGTGCCAGTAGTCCCGGAGCAGGGATGGGACAGGGTGCTTTCTTT. The variable domain in full, with the rest retrieved from reference TRBV19 and TRBJ1-1, is DGGITQSPKYLFRKEGQNVTLSCEQNLNHDAMYWYRQDPGQGLRLIYYSQIVNDFQKGDIAEGYSVSREKKESFPLTVTSAQKNPTAFYLCASSPGAGMGQGAFFGQGTRLTVV.

The chain is built from TRBV7-8 and TRBJ2-5, with TRBD2 matching over 8 bases. CDR1 and CDR2 (germline): SGHVS, FQNEAQ. The CDR3 has 14 residues. The ends lost 6 bases at V and 4 bases at J; junction bases unmatched: 7. The CDR3 DNA reads as TGTGCCAGCAGGTTGGGCGGGGGGCGAGAGACCCAGTACTTC. This gives the protein CASRLGGGRETQYF.

This clonotype qualifies as medium-sized (0.01 to 0.1%). CDR3 DNA: TGCAGTGCTAGAGATTCGACAGGAACTAATGAAAAACTGTTTTTT. This encodes CSARDSTGTNEKLFF. This chain uses TRBV20-1 with TRBJ1-4, with D tentatively TRBD1 (6 bases). V was pared by 0 bases and J by 1 base, with 9 bases between. Germline V gene data show CDR1 as DFQATT and CDR2 as SNEGSKA (reference sequence). The CDR3 sequence is 15 residues long.

The table lists this clonotype with a few counts. The chain links TRBV5-6 to TRBJ1-4; D gene ambiguous. V was trimmed by 0 bases and J by 4 bases, leaving 4 bases between them. Germline V gene lookup returns CDR1 SGHDT and CDR2 YYEEEE. The CDR3 contains 13 residues. CDR3 in amino acids: CASSLDGNEKLFF. The DNA for the CDR3 is TGTGCCAGCAGCTTGGACGGTAATGAAAAACTGTTTTTT.

The V gene is TRBV7-9, the J gene TRBJ2-3; 12 positions match TRBD2. CDR3 length equals 17 residues. Unmatched junction bases numbered 9, after V lost 5 bases and J lost 3 bases. Germline V gene sequence: CDR1 SEHNR, CDR2 FQNEAQ (reference sequence). CDR3 residues: CASSNPLAGGMTDTQYF. In DNA, the CDR3 is TGTGCCAGCAGCAACCCGCTAGCGGGGGGGATGACAGATACGCAGTATTTT.

This clonotype has a single count. Since a much larger clone is just one base distant, this may be a read error. The CDR3 is CSASKWVSSYEQYF. The CDR3 DNA sequence: TGCAGTGCTAGTAAGTGGGTCAGCTCCTACGAGCAGTACTTC. V and J are TRBV20-1 and TRBJ2-7; D is undetermined. V was shortened by 3 bases and J by 0 bases, with 12 bases between the two germline ends. Germline CDR1 and CDR2: DFQATT and SNEGSKA (reference sequence). The CDR3 is made up of 14 amino acids.

This clonotype is medium-sized (0.01 to 0.1%) in the sample. This chain connects TRBV19 to TRBJ1-4, with D perhaps matching TRBD1 (5 bases). V lost 7 bases and J lost 5, with 17 bases in between. The CDR3 length is 15 residues. Germline CDR1 reads LNHDA; CDR2 reads SQIVND (reference sequence). The CDR3 nucleotides are TGTGCCAGTACCATGCAGGGACTCCTGAATGAAAAACTGTTTTTT. It yields the protein CASTMQGLLNEKLFF.

The V call is TRBV11-2, the J call TRBJ1-2; D gene ambiguous. CDR1 is SGHAT, CDR2 FQNNGV, per germline. V lost 5 bases and J lost 2, with 18 bases in between. The CDR3 extends over 16 amino acids. The CDR3 nucleotides are TGTGCCAGCAGCACTGGGGTGAGGACTACCAACTATGGCTACACCTTC. It specifies CASSTGVRTTNYGYTF.

In its sample, this clonotype was seen a few times. The chain joins TRBV12-3 or TRBV12-4 to TRBJ1-1; 7 bases are shared with TRBD1. This CDR3 region has 13 residues. Trimming took 5 bases from V and 6 from J; bases not matched to a gene: 6. The CDR3 bases are TGTGCCAGCAGTCCAGACAGGGCCCCTGAAGCTTTCTTT. This translates into CASSPDRAPEAFF.

This clonotype is labeled medium-sized. The V call is TRBV27, the J call TRBJ1-2; TRBD1 aligns across 12 bases. Germline CDR1 MNHEY, CDR2 SMNVEV (reference sequence). CDR3 length equals 16 residues. V lost 1 base to trimming and J lost 4 bases; unmatched junction nucleotides: 4. The CDR3 DNA follows: TGTGCCAGCAGTTTATGGGGACAGGGGGCGATCTATGGCTACACCTTC. Encoded protein: CASSLWGQGAIYGYTF.

The rearrangement uses TRBV30 and TRBJ2-3; no definite D call. The CDR3 covers 14 residues. The germline V and J ends were trimmed by 0 bases and 0 bases, with 7 bases remaining between them. The germline V gene encodes CDR1 GTSNPN and CDR2 SVGIG (reference sequence). In DNA, the CDR3 is TGTGCCTGGAGTGTAATGTCTAGCACAGATACGCAGTATTTT. This sequence encodes CAWSVMSSTDTQYF.

This chain joins TRBV20-1 and TRBJ2-3; D remains unclear. This CDR3 has 16 residues. Germline V CDR1 and CDR2: DFQATT, SNEGSKA (reference sequence). V lost 2 bases and J lost 4, with 19 bases in between. The CDR3 loop reads CSARSSPGPTPDTQYF. The CDR3 region has the DNA TGCAGTGCTAGATCTTCGCCGGGCCCAACCCCAGATACGCAGTATTTT.